The next 11 T cell receptor beta chains were all read from a single sample in a study of cytomegalovirus exposure and HLA in healthy donors. Both 60 Vbeta primers and 13 Jbeta primers went into the PCR. Libraries were prepared by immunoSEQ multiplex PCR; TCRdb keeps only in-frame clonotypes and omits some of them. The repertoire consists of over 150,000 clones, with roughly three quarters occurring once and the leading ten covering around 7%. Sequenced input: PBMCs. These receptor sequences come from a male donor in good health and CMV-seropositive.

This chain uses TRBV6-1 with TRBJ1-6; D remains ambiguous. Germline V gene data show CDR1 as MNHNS and CDR2 as SASEGT. There are 15 residues in the CDR3. The germline V and J ends were trimmed by 5 bases and 0 bases, with 8 bases remaining between them. The CDR3, as DNA: TGTGCCAGCAGTTTAGGGAGCTCCTATAATTCACCCCTCCACTTT. It specifies CASSLGSSYNSPLHF.

This chain uses TRBV19 with TRBJ1-2, with D uncertain. V dropped 7 bases and J dropped 1 base, with 10 bases sitting between them. CDR1 LNHDA and CDR2 SQIVND come from the germline V gene (reference sequence). There are 13 residues in the CDR3. The CDR3 sequence: CASTDRVNYGYTF. The CDR3 nucleotides are TGTGCCAGTACTGATCGGGTTAACTATGGCTACACCTTC.

This chain connects TRBV7-8 to TRBJ2-2; D ambiguous. V was pared by 1 base and J by 0 bases, with 6 bases between. Germline V gives CDR1 SGHVS, CDR2 FQNEAQ. The CDR3 loop spans 15 amino acids. In nucleotides, the CDR3 is TGTGCCAGCAGCTTAGTATCCGCGAACACCGGGGAGCTGTTTTTT. This codes for CASSLVSANTGELFF.

This rearrangement joins TRBV6-5 to TRBJ1-5; D not resolved. The CDR3 is 15 residues long. The V end lost 6 bases, the J end lost 0 bases, and 12 bases lay between the germline ends. Germline V gives CDR1 MNHEY, CDR2 SVGAGI. CDR3 nucleotide sequence: TGTGCCAGCAGGGAGGACGAAGATAGCAATCAGCCCCAGCATTTT. It specifies CASREDEDSNQPQHF.

The chain recombines TRBV30 with TRBJ2-5, with 15 bases lining up with TRBD2. CDR1 is GTSNPN and CDR2 is SVGIG in the germline V gene (reference sequence). This CDR3 spans 16 amino acids. V lost 5 bases, J lost 7 bases, and 11 bases stayed unmatched. CDR3 bases: TGTGCCTGGGGCCCCCCCGGGACTAGCGGGGGGAGGACCCAGTACTTC. Translation gives CAWGPPGTSGGRTQYF.

The chain employs TRBV5-1 and TRBJ2-5; 8 nucleotides agree with TRBD1. This CDR3 region has 16 residues. Trimming at V came to 2 bases and at J to 3 bases, leaving 9 bases not matched to a gene. CDR1 and CDR2 (germline): SGHRS, YFSETQ. As DNA, the CDR3 is TGCGCCAGCAGCTTCGGACAGGGCCGGATGGAAGAGACCCAGTACTTC. Its translation: CASSFGQGRMEETQYF.

The table lists this clone with a few counts. V gene TRBV10-1 combines with J gene TRBJ2-3; 8 nucleotides match TRBD2. CDR1 and CDR2 from the germline V gene are WNHNN and SYGVQD (reference sequence). CDR3 length equals 18 residues. Germline trimming cut 0 bases from V and 2 bases from J; bases unmatched to any gene: 10. CDR3 residues: CASSESRTSSKVTDTQYF. Here the CDR3 DNA reads TGCGCCAGCAGTGAGTCCCGGACTAGCTCAAAGGTCACAGATACGCAGTATTTT.

The sample holds a few counts of this clone. The chain employs TRBV12-5 and TRBJ1-1, with unresolved D. Between the trimmed V and J ends, which lost 2 bases and 4 bases, there was a span of 5 bases. CDR3 length: 12 residues. Germline-derived CDR1 and CDR2 are LGHNT and FRNRAP. CDR3 sequence (DNA): TGTGCTAGTGGTTTGCAGCGCACTGAAGCTTTCTTT. This codes for CASGLQRTEAFF.

This chain uses TRBV4-3 with TRBJ2-7, with D maybe TRBD1 (6 bases). Germline CDR1 and CDR2: LGHNA and YSLEER. Trimming removed 0 bases from V and 4 bases from J, with 16 bases in between. This CDR3 is built from 16 residues. For the CDR3, the DNA is TGCGCCAGCAGCCAAGAACATCAGGGGCGCGGGTACGAGCAGTACTTC. Residues: CASSQEHQGRGYEQYF.

Note on this clone: The junction does not match germline at one end; this may be a read error. The genes are TRBV15 and TRBJ1-2; D remains unclear. This CDR3 is built from 12 residues. Germline V lookup: CDR1 LNHNV, CDR2 YYDKDF (reference sequence). The CDR3 DNA follows: TGTGCCACCAGCAGAGATCATGGCGGGCCCCTCTTC. Protein: CATSRDHGGPLF.

The chain links TRBV7-2 to TRBJ1-3, with D possibly TRBD1 on 5 matching bases. Germline assignment: CDR1 SGHTA and CDR2 FQGNSA. The ends were cut back, 1 base at V and 0 bases at J, with 7 bases in the middle. The CDR3 has 15 amino acids. This CDR3 reads CASSLGQGSGNTIYF. CDR3 coding DNA: TGTGCCAGCAGCTTAGGGCAGGGCTCTGGAAACACCATATATTTT.